A single sample gave rise to the 30 T cell receptor beta chains below, sequenced in a study of shared clonotypes between healthy human individuals. Profiled with immunoSEQ multiplex PCR; TCRdb holds only in-frame clones, not every one. Among millions of clones listed, more than 90% were seen once. Sequencing was performed on naive CD4+ T cells sorted from blood. Subset here: CD45RA+ positively selected. All receptors come from a man younger than 35 in good health.

The CDR3 reads CASSLASAGYSGTSYEQYF. The CDR3 DNA reads as TGTGCCAGCAGCTTAGCGTCCGCAGGATATAGCGGGACCTCCTACGAGCAGTACTTC. This sequence joins TRBV7-8 and TRBJ2-7; 8 positions match TRBD2. V shed 0 bases and J 0 bases; nucleotides not matched to a gene: 13. In germline, CDR1 is SGHVS, CDR2 FQNEAQ. The CDR3 loop spans 19 amino acids.

This chain connects TRBV9 to TRBJ1-4, with TRBD1 identical over 10 bases. With 4 bases clipped from V and 5 bases from J, the junction kept 5 bases outside the gene matches. This CDR3 is 15 amino acids long. Germline values: CDR1 SGDLS, CDR2 YYNGEE. The CDR3: CASSLPTGGNEKLFF. The CDR3 DNA reads as TGTGCCAGCAGCCTCCCGACAGGGGGCAATGAAAAACTGTTTTTT.

This clone occurred once. The rearrangement links TRBV11-1 to TRBJ2-5; D remains ambiguous. Germline CDR1 and CDR2: SGHAT and FQDESV (reference sequence). The CDR3 covers 15 residues. V lost 3 bases, J lost 7 bases, and 18 bases lay in between. The CDR3 here is CASSFLNRPEGTQYF. The DNA for the CDR3 is TGTGCCAGCAGCTTTCTAAACCGCCCAGAAGGGACCCAGTACTTC. Complete variable domain (other parts from reference TRBV11-1 and TRBJ2-5): EAEVAQSPRYKITEKSQAVAFWCDPISGHATLYWYRQILGQGPELLVQFQDESVVDDSQLPKDRFSAERLKGVDSTLKIQPAELGDSAMYLCASSFLNRPEGTQYFGPGTRLLVL.

The chain carries TRBV2 and TRBJ2-4; no reliable D call. Germline V gives CDR1 SNHLY, CDR2 FYNNEI. Trimming took 3 bases from V and 9 from J, leaving 3 bases between them. CDR3 length equals 10 residues. CDR3 DNA: TGTGCCAGCAGTGAGGGCATTCAGTACTTC. Translated: CASSEGIQYF.

The chain joins TRBV4-1 to TRBJ2-4; D may match TRBD1 or TRBD2 (5 bases each). This CDR3 region has 18 residues. The germline V gene encodes CDR1 MGHRA and CDR2 YSYEKL. The V and J ends lost 1 base and 6 bases respectively, with 22 bases between them. As DNA, the CDR3 is TGCGCCAGCAGCCAAGGACCCCTTGACGGGACGAGTCGAAACATTCAGTACTTC. This encodes CASSQGPLDGTSRNIQYF.

The chain combines TRBV27 with TRBJ2-7; the match to TRBD1 covers 7 bases. V gave up 0 bases and J gave up 3 bases; unmatched junction bases: 2. The CDR3 covers 14 residues. Germline CDR1 MNHEY, CDR2 SMNVEV (reference sequence). The CDR3 loop reads CASSLSWTGYEQYF. The CDR3 coding sequence is TGTGCCAGCAGTTTATCTTGGACAGGCTACGAGCAGTACTTC.

CDR3 loop: CASRNRVQEPKNIQYF. The CDR3 coding sequence is TGTGCCAGCAGAAACAGAGTCCAAGAGCCCAAAAACATTCAGTACTTC. J is TRBJ2-4 and V is TRBV6-6; D ambiguous. CDR1 and CDR2 (germline): MNHNY, SVGAGI (reference sequence). CDR3 size: 16 residues. V was cut by 6 bases and J by 2 bases, with 17 bases left in between.

The chain joins TRBV7-9 to TRBJ2-7, with 7 bases matching TRBD1. From germline, CDR1 is SEHNR and CDR2 FQNEAQ (reference sequence). The CDR3 covers 13 residues. The ends lost 5 bases at V and 12 bases at J; junction bases unmatched: 13. The CDR3 coding sequence is TGTGCCAGCAGCCCAACTTCCGGGACAGTGGCGTACTTC. Translated, it gives CASSPTSGTVAYF.

V and J are TRBV7-2 and TRBJ2-7, with D unclear. V was cut by 0 bases and J by 1 base, with 7 bases left in between. CDR1 is SGHTA, CDR2 FQGNSA, per germline. The CDR3 consists of 14 residues. The CDR3 here is CASSLASRSYEQYF. The DNA for the CDR3 is TGTGCCAGCAGCTTAGCCTCTAGGTCCTACGAGCAGTACTTC. Looking up the rest from reference TRBV7-2 and TRBJ2-7 gives the full variable domain: GAGVSQSPSNKVTEKGKDVELRCDPISGHTALYWYRQSLGQGLEFLIYFQGNSAPDKSGLPSDRFSAERTGGSVSTLTIQRTQQEDSAVYLCASSLASRSYEQYFGPGTRLTVT.

The chain links TRBV7-9 to TRBJ2-1; D remains unclear. Germline V CDR1 and CDR2: SEHNR, FQNEAQ (reference sequence). V was pared by 1 base and J by 10 bases, with 8 bases between. The CDR3 totals 12 residues. CDR3 protein: CASSLEMGEQFF. The CDR3 DNA is TGTGCCAGCAGCTTAGAAATGGGCGAGCAGTTCTTC.

The chain is built from TRBV9 and TRBJ2-5, with 13 bases identical to TRBD2. This CDR3 spans 16 amino acids. V was clipped by 4 bases and J by 4 bases; unmatched bases: 7. The germline V gene encodes CDR1 SGDLS and CDR2 YYNGEE. The CDR3 loop reads CASSPRTSGGGETQYF. CDR3 nucleotides: TGTGCCAGCAGCCCCCGGACTAGCGGGGGAGGAGAGACCCAGTACTTC. The full variable domain, its missing parts supplied by reference TRBV9 and TRBJ2-5, is DSGVTQTPKHLITATGQRVTLRCSPRSGDLSVYWYQQSLDQGLQFLIQYYNGEERAKGNILERFSAQQFPDLHSELNLSSLELGDSALYFCASSPRTSGGGETQYFGPGTRLLVL.

This clone came up once. The V gene is TRBV5-6, the J gene TRBJ2-3, with D hard to call. Looked up from germline, CDR1 is SGHDT and CDR2 is YYEEEE. There are 17 residues in the CDR3. Trimming removed 4 bases at V and 0 bases at J, with 18 bases between. The DNA of the CDR3 is TGTGCCAGCAGCCCACCCCCTGGCAGCCCTAGCACAGATACGCAGTATTTT. Residues: CASSPPPGSPSTDTQYF.

Concerning this clone: Mismatch with germline at one junction end may stem from a read error. This rearrangement joins TRBV5-4 to TRBJ2-5; D is undetermined. This CDR3 region has 15 residues. Per germline, CDR1 SGHNT and CDR2 YYREEE (reference sequence). Written as DNA, the CDR3 is TGTGCCAGCAGCTTGGGAACAGCCAACCAAGAGACCCGGTACTTC. It codes for CASSLGTANQETRYF.

The V call is TRBV29-1, the J call TRBJ1-1, with D unresolved. Deletions cut 0 bases from V and 8 bases from J, with 10 bases between. The CDR3 spans 12 residues. Germline assignment: CDR1 SQVTM and CDR2 ANQGSEA. Written as DNA, the CDR3 is TGCAGCGTTGAAGACCCTCCTGAAGAAGCTTTCTTT. This gives the protein CSVEDPPEEAFF.

This chain uses TRBV5-1 with TRBJ1-3, with a tentative D call TRBD1 (5 bases). The V gene lost 4 bases and the J gene lost 0 bases, with 8 bases spanning the gap. Per the germline V gene, CDR1 is SGHRS and CDR2 is YFSETQ. This CDR3 has 14 residues. CDR3 in DNA: TGCGCCAGCAGCCCGGGGGACTCTGGAAACACCATATATTTT. Translated, it gives CASSPGDSGNTIYF.

The rearrangement uses TRBV4-3 and TRBJ2-3, with 7 positions matching TRBD1. The CDR3 spans 15 residues. The ends lost 0 bases at V and 6 bases at J; junction bases unmatched: 6. Germline-derived CDR1 and CDR2 are LGHNA and YSLEER. CDR3 amino acids: CASSQEGGSVDTQYF. The CDR3 region has the DNA TGCGCCAGCAGCCAAGAAGGGGGCAGTGTGGATACGCAGTATTTT.

The gene calls are TRBV4-1 and TRBJ2-1; 7 positions agree with TRBD2. Trimming removed 0 bases from V and 5 bases from J; junction bases left unmatched: 7. Germline V gene data show CDR1 as MGHRA and CDR2 as YSYEKL. The CDR3 totals 16 residues. CDR3 sequence reads: CASSQDWGGTDNEQFF. The CDR3 coding sequence is TGCGCCAGCAGCCAAGACTGGGGGGGGACGGACAATGAGCAGTTCTTC.

This rearrangement joins TRBV27 to TRBJ1-1, with D tentatively TRBD1 (5 bases). CDR1 and CDR2 from the germline V gene are MNHEY and SMNVEV (reference sequence). The germline V and J ends were trimmed by 6 bases and 0 bases, with 17 bases remaining between them. CDR3 length: 16 amino acids. CDR3 coding DNA: TGTGCCAGCAGCCGCCCGGGGGGACCCCTGAACACTGAAGCTTTCTTT. Translation gives CASSRPGGPLNTEAFF.

Only one count was recorded for this clone. V gene TRBV10-1 combines with J gene TRBJ1-3; D uncertain. CDR3 length: 13 amino acids. The ends were cut back, 4 bases at V and 7 bases at J, with 11 bases in the middle. Germline loops: CDR1 WNHNN, CDR2 SYGVQD (reference sequence). CDR3 sequence: CASSGTLGNTIYF. CDR3 nucleotide sequence: TGCGCCAGCAGTGGGACCCTTGGGAACACCATATATTTT.

This chain uses TRBV5-4 with TRBJ1-1; the match to TRBD1 covers 7 bases. Unmatched junction bases numbered 4, after V lost 4 bases and J lost 1 base. CDR3 length: 14 amino acids. The germline V gene encodes CDR1 SGHNT and CDR2 YYREEE (reference sequence). The CDR3 region has the DNA TGTGCCAGCAGCCAAAGACAGGGGAACACTGAAGCTTTCTTT. Translation: CASSQRQGNTEAFF.

The chain has TRBV6-5 and TRBJ2-5; D gene ambiguous. V lost 2 bases and J lost 3, with 7 bases in between. The CDR3 runs 13 residues. Germline CDR1 and CDR2: MNHEY and SVGAGI. The chain's CDR3 is CASSYPQKETQYF. The CDR3, as DNA: TGTGCCAGCAGTTACCCCCAAAAAGAGACCCAGTACTTC.

The chain is built from TRBV5-1 and TRBJ2-7, with D unclear. The CDR3 consists of 14 residues. From germline, CDR1 is SGHRS and CDR2 YFSETQ. V shed 3 bases and J shed 3 bases, with 13 bases lying between them. The CDR3 nucleotides are TGCGCCAGCAGCTCAGACTGGTCAGGCTACGAGCAGTACTTC. Its translation is CASSSDWSGYEQYF.

On this clone itself: This specimen includes other DNA sequences encoding the same CDR3. This sequence joins TRBV5-1 and TRBJ1-5, with 9 positions matching TRBD1. Germline V lookup: CDR1 SGHRS, CDR2 YFSETQ. V trimming: 4 bases; J trimming: 4 bases; junction bases outside the gene matches: 3. The length of the CDR3 is 14 residues. CDR3 DNA sequence: TGCGCCAGCAGCCCAGGGACAGGGAATCAGCCCCAGCATTTT. Its protein is CASSPGTGNQPQHF.

J is TRBJ1-2 and V is TRBV21-1. TRBV21-1 is flagged as a pseudogene. This CDR3 spans 15 amino acids. This CDR3 is CASSDGGGVDYGYTF. The CDR3 DNA is TGTGCCAGCAGCGATGGGGGAGGGGTGGACTATGGCTACACCTTC.

The chain couples TRBV11-2 to TRBJ2-7; 13 bases map to TRBD2. The CDR3 extends over 15 amino acids. With V trimmed by 6 bases and J by 3 bases, 5 bases remained unmatched. From germline, CDR1 is SGHAT and CDR2 FQNNGV. CDR3 residues: CASRPRTSGSYEQYF. CDR3 nucleotide sequence: TGTGCCAGCAGACCCCGGACTAGCGGGAGCTACGAGCAGTACTTC.

The V call is TRBV14, the J call TRBJ2-3; D perhaps matches TRBD1 (5 bases). Germline V lookup: CDR1 SGHDN, CDR2 FVKESK. The germline V and J ends were trimmed by 0 bases and 4 bases, with 11 bases remaining between them. This CDR3 has 15 amino acids. Here the CDR3 DNA reads TGTGCCAGCAGCCAAGAAGGGCAGGGCGCAGATACGCAGTATTTT. It codes for CASSQEGQGADTQYF.

The chain couples TRBV19 to TRBJ2-7; 11 bases match TRBD2. This CDR3 is built from 15 residues. Per germline, CDR1 LNHDA and CDR2 SQIVND (reference sequence). V shed 5 bases and J 0 bases; nucleotides not matched to a gene: 3. This CDR3 is CASSRGLAGSYEQYF. Here the CDR3 DNA reads TGTGCCAGTAGTCGCGGACTAGCGGGCTCCTACGAGCAGTACTTC.

This chain connects TRBV5-6 to TRBJ1-6; the D gene is possibly TRBD1 (5 bases). The germline gives CDR1 SGHDT, CDR2 YYEEEE. V was pared by 2 bases and J by 0 bases, with 15 bases between. The CDR3 contains 18 residues. The chain's CDR3 is CASSFLGQGSSYNSPLHF. DNA of the CDR3: TGTGCCAGCAGCTTTTTAGGGCAGGGCAGCTCCTATAATTCACCCCTCCACTTT. The full variable domain, in which reference TRBV5-6 and TRBJ1-6 provide the parts outside the CDR3, is DAGVTQSPTHLIKTRGQQVTLRCSPKSGHDTVSWYQQALGQGPQFIFQYYEEEERQRGNFPDRFSGHQFPNYSSELNVNALLLGDSALYLCASSFLGQGSSYNSPLHFGNGTRLTVT.

In this sample, this clone turned up a few times. The rearrangement uses TRBV5-1 and TRBJ1-2; 12 bases map to TRBD1. The J segment lost 13 bases and the V segment lost 4 bases, leaving 5 bases of the junction unmatched. This CDR3 spans 12 amino acids. Germline V gene lookup returns CDR1 SGHRS and CDR2 YFSETQ. The CDR3: CASSAGQGAATF. CDR3 in DNA: TGCGCCAGCAGCGCGGGACAGGGGGCCGCCACCTTC.

This chain uses TRBV4-3 with TRBJ2-1; TRBD2 might be the D (5 bases). Germline CDR1 LGHNA, CDR2 YSLEER. The CDR3 runs 13 residues. Between the trimmed V and J ends, which lost 0 bases and 8 bases, there was a span of 8 bases. The DNA for the CDR3 is TGCGCCAGCAGCCAAGAGATGGGAGATGAGCAGTTCTTC. Translation gives CASSQEMGDEQFF.